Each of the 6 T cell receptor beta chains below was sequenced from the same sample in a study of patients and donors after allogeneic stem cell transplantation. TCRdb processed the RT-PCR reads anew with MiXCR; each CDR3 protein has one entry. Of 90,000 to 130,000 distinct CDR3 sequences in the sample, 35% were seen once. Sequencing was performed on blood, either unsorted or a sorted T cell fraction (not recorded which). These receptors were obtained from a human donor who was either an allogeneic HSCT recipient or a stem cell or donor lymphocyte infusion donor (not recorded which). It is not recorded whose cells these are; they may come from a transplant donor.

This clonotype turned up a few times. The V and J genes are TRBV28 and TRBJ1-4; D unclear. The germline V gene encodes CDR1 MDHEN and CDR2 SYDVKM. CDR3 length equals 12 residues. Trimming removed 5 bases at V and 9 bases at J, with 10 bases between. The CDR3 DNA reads TGTGCCAGCAGTGTCGGACGCAAAAAACTGTTTTTT. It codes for CASSVGRKKLFF.

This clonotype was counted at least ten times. DNA of the CDR3: TGTGCCAGCAGGGAGGGGACAGGGGGATTTGGCAATCAGCCCCAGCATTTT. Amino acids: CASREGTGGFGNQPQHF. The chain is built from TRBV12-3 or TRBV12-4 and TRBJ1-5, with TRBD1 matching 11 bases. V was clipped by 6 bases and J by 2 bases; unmatched bases: 9. The CDR3 is made up of 17 amino acids.

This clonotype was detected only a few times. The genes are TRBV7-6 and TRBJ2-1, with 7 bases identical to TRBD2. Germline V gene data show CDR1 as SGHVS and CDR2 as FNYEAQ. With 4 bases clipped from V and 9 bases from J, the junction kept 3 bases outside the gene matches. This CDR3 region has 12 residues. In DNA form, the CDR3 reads TGTGCCAGCAGCTCCAGACTAGCTGAGCAGTTCTTC. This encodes CASSSRLAEQFF. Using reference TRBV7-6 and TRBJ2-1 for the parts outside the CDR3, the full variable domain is GAGVSQSPRYKVTKRGQDVALRCDPISGHVSLYWYRQALGQGPEFLTYFNYEAQQDKSGLPNDRFSAERPEGSISTLTIQRTEQRDSAMYRCASSSRLAEQFFGPGTRLTVL.

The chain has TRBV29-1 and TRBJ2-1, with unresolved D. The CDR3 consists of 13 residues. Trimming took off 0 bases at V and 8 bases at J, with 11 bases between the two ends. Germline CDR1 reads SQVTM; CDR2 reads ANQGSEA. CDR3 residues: CSVEDRGSHEQFF. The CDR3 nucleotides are TGCAGCGTTGAAGATCGCGGATCCCATGAGCAGTTCTTC.

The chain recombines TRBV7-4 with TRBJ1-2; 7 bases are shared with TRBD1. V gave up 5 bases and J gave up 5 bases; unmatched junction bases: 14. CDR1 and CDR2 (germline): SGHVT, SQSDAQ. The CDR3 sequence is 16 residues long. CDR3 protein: CASSPETDRSPYGYTF. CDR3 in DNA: TGTGCCAGCAGCCCAGAGACGGACAGGTCCCCTTATGGCTACACCTTC.

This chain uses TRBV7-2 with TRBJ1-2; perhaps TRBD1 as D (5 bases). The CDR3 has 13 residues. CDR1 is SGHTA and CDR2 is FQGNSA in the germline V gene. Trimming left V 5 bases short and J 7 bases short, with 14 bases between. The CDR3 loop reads CASSNGTFAGYTF. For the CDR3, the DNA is TGTGCCAGCAGCAATGGGACCTTCGCTGGCTACACCTTC.